A single sample is the source of the 15 T cell receptor beta chains below, sequenced in a study of T cell repertoires in cytomegalovirus infection. TCRdb reanalysed the reads using MiXCR and keeps one entry per CDR3 protein. The data hold roughly 990,000 distinct CDR3 sequences, with roughly 31% observed a single time. No antigen has been identified for these receptors. Sequencing was performed on cultured CD8+ T cells from PBMCs, taken from culture after CMV antigen stimulation. All receptors derive from a human donor in good health (CMV status not recorded). Some clones in this sample may be carry-over from other donors' samples.

This clonotype came up once. This chain uses TRBV6-2 or TRBV6-3 with TRBJ1-5; D possibly corresponds to TRBD1 (6 bases). V dropped 11 bases and J dropped 4 bases, with 15 bases sitting between them. The CDR3 is 13 amino acids. Germline V gene data show CDR1 as MNHEY and CDR2 as SVGEGT. Here the CDR3 reads CAVGGQGNQPQHF. The CDR3 DNA is TGTGCCGTGGGGGGCCAGGGGAATCAGCCCCAGCATTTT.

This chain links TRBV19 with TRBJ1-1, with 9 bases lining up with TRBD1. V shed 6 bases and J 6 bases; nucleotides not matched to a gene: 5. The CDR3 covers 13 residues. The germline CDR1 and CDR2 sequences are LNHDA and SQIVND (reference sequence). The DNA of the CDR3 is TGTGCCAGTAGACCGGGACAGGGCTCTGAAGCTTTCTTT. Its protein is CASRPGQGSEAFF.

J is TRBJ2-7 and V is TRBV7-4; no definite D call. This CDR3 comprises 15 residues. The germline V gene encodes CDR1 SGHVT and CDR2 SQSDAQ. Trimming removed 5 bases from V and 3 bases from J, with 17 bases in between. The CDR3 sequence is CASSPARQEIYEQYF. The CDR3 region has the DNA TGTGCCAGCAGCCCAGCCCGACAAGAAATCTACGAGCAGTACTTC.

The J gene is TRBJ2-7, the V gene TRBV28; no clear D gene. V was pared by 5 bases and J by 0 bases, with 11 bases between. Germline V CDR1 and CDR2: MDHEN, SYDVKM. This CDR3 comprises 14 residues. CDR3 protein: CASSLGPDSYEQYV. The CDR3 DNA sequence: TGTGCCAGCAGTCTAGGTCCCGACTCCTACGAGCAGTACGTC.

CDR3 protein: CASSLNGRRFSYEQYF. In DNA form, the CDR3 reads TGTGCCAGCAGCTTAAATGGTCGTAGGTTCTCCTACGAGCAGTACTTC. The chain couples TRBV7-2 to TRBJ2-7; D not resolved. The CDR3 is 16 residues long. V was trimmed by 2 bases and J by 0 bases, leaving 14 bases between them. The germline gives CDR1 SGHTA, CDR2 FQGNSA.

This clonotype showed up just a few times. V and J are TRBV5-5 and TRBJ2-4; D remains ambiguous. The CDR3 is 17 residues long. Germline V gene data show CDR1 as SGHKS and CDR2 as YYEKEE (reference sequence). Deletions cut 5 bases from V and 0 bases from J, with 18 bases between. Written as DNA, the CDR3 is TGTGCCAGCAGTCTTTCAGGCCAAGGGCTAGCCAAAAACATTCAGTACTTC. Protein: CASSLSGQGLAKNIQYF.

The chain is built from TRBV19 and TRBJ1-1; no clear D. The CDR3 runs 12 residues. Trimming cost V 3 bases and J 6 bases, with 8 bases left between them. Germline V gives CDR1 LNHDA, CDR2 SQIVND (reference sequence). CDR3 nucleotides: TGTGCCAGTAGTATCGGAAGACCTGAAGCTTTCTTT. Its translation is CASSIGRPEAFF.

CDR3 in DNA: TGTGCCAGTAGCACGGGACAGGGGGTGCAGTACTTC. This sequence encodes CASSTGQGVQYF. The chain couples TRBV19 to TRBJ2-7, with 11 bases fitting TRBD1. CDR3 size: 12 residues. With 6 bases clipped from V and 9 bases from J, the junction kept 4 bases outside the gene matches. Germline V gives CDR1 LNHDA, CDR2 SQIVND (reference sequence).

This clonotype has ten or more counts. The chain uses TRBV12-3 or TRBV12-4 and TRBJ1-5; 8 bases are shared with TRBD1. This CDR3 has 14 residues. With V trimmed by 7 bases and J by 6 bases, 8 bases remained unmatched. The CDR3 is CASTTSGGSQPQHF. The CDR3 bases are TGTGCCAGCACCACTTCAGGGGGCTCTCAGCCCCAGCATTTT.

The V call is TRBV25-1, the J call TRBJ2-1, with D unclear. Germline CDR1 and CDR2: MGHDK and SYGVNS. V shed 2 bases and J shed 13 bases, with 3 bases lying between them. The CDR3 length is 9 residues. CDR3 loop: CASSEVQFF. CDR3 sequence (DNA): TGTGCCAGCAGTGAAGTTCAGTTCTTC.

This clonotype was seen a single time. The chain carries TRBV3-1 and TRBJ2-3; 7 positions agree with TRBD1. This CDR3 region has 13 residues. V shed 5 bases and J 6 bases; nucleotides not matched to a gene: 5. Germline V lookup: CDR1 LGHDT, CDR2 YNNKEL (reference sequence). CDR3 DNA: TGTGCCAGCAGCAACCACAGGGGCGATACGCAGTATTTT. Its protein is CASSNHRGDTQYF.

V is TRBV4-1 and J is TRBJ2-1; 8 nucleotides line up with TRBD2. V shed 1 base and J 5 bases; nucleotides not matched to a gene: 7. The CDR3 has 16 residues. Looked up from germline, CDR1 is MGHRA and CDR2 is YSYEKL. In nucleotides, the CDR3 is TGCGCCAGCAGCCAAGGTTTCGGGGGGGCCGACAATGAGCAGTTCTTC. It specifies CASSQGFGGADNEQFF.

The table lists this clonotype with many counts. This rearrangement joins TRBV7-9 to TRBJ1-1; D might be TRBD1 (5 bases). Trimming stripped 1 base from V and 5 bases from J, with 11 bases between. CDR3 length: 14 amino acids. Per the germline V gene, CDR1 is SEHNR and CDR2 is FQNEAQ (reference sequence). CDR3 protein: CASSLVEGPTEAFF. CDR3 nucleotides: TGTGCCAGCAGCTTAGTAGAGGGGCCGACTGAAGCTTTCTTT.

This chain links TRBV6-6 with TRBJ2-1; 7 bases align to TRBD1. The CDR3 is 16 residues long. Germline values: CDR1 MNHNY, CDR2 SVGAGI (reference sequence). Trimming at V came to 8 bases and at J to 5 bases, leaving 15 bases not matched to a gene. In DNA, the CDR3 is TGTGCCAGCTACGGGACAGCCGCAAACGGAGACAATGAGCAGTTCTTC. Translated, it gives CASYGTAANGDNEQFF.

This clonotype has just a few counts. The chain carries TRBV5-4 and TRBJ2-7; D is perhaps TRBD1 (5 bases). The V and J ends lost 3 bases and 3 bases respectively, with 10 bases between them. Germline assignment: CDR1 SGHNT and CDR2 YYREEE (reference sequence). The CDR3 runs 13 residues. Written as DNA, the CDR3 is TGTGCCAGCAGCTCCCCAGGGCACTACGAGCAGTACGTC. It yields the protein CASSSPGHYEQYV.